Listed here are 13 T cell receptor beta chains from one sample, sequenced in a study of beta chain features in type 1 diabetes. Study results and caveats: Moderate yet significant TCRB CDR3 shortening was seen in Type 1 diabetes patients in all four CD4+ subsets.

Expressed TCRB transcripts were sequenced because the isolated RNA had all been reverse transcribed beforehand. Here immunoSEQ multiplex PCR was the method, and the copy in TCRdb shows in-frame clones only, minus some. Of approximately 150,000 clones listed, roughly 10% are singletons. Antigen specificity for these receptors is unknown. Sample: central memory CD4+ T cells from blood. The receptors stem from a man aged 25 to 40 with type 1 diabetes.

The chain employs TRBV6-4 and TRBJ2-1, with D possibly matching TRBD1 (5 bases). CDR1 is MRHNA and CDR2 is SNTAGT in the germline V gene. The ends were cut back, 5 bases at V and 1 base at J, with 6 bases in the middle. CDR3 length equals 13 residues. DNA of the CDR3: TGTGCCAGCAGTCAGGGATCCTACAATGAGCAGTTCTTC. Its translation: CASSQGSYNEQFF.

The chain combines TRBV2 with TRBJ1-4; D unresolved. CDR1 SNHLY and CDR2 FYNNEI come from the germline V gene. The V end lost 5 bases, the J end lost 8 bases, and 12 bases lay between the germline ends. CDR3 length: 13 residues. The CDR3 region is CASSLRVGEKLFF. The CDR3 nucleotides are TGTGCCAGCAGTCTCCGGGTTGGGGAAAAACTGTTTTTT. The full variable domain, in which reference TRBV2 and TRBJ1-4 provide the parts outside the CDR3, is EPEVTQTPSHQVTQMGQEVILRCVPISNHLYFYWYRQILGQKVEFLVSFYNNEISEKSEIFDDQFSVERPDGSNFTLKIRSTKLEDSAMYFCASSLRVGEKLFFGSGTQLSVL.

The rearrangement uses TRBV29-1 and TRBJ1-1; D is unresolved. The ends were cut back, 4 bases at V and 2 bases at J, with 17 bases in the middle. The germline V gene has CDR1 SQVTM and CDR2 ANQGSEA. The CDR3 runs 15 residues. The DNA of the CDR3 is TGCAGCGTTGGCGAATTTTGGAGCAGCAACACTGAAGCTTTCTTT. It codes for CSVGEFWSSNTEAFF.

This clone has only a few counts. V is TRBV27 and J is TRBJ1-4; tentatively, D is TRBD1 (6 bases). Germline lookup yields CDR1 MNHEY and CDR2 SMNVEV (reference sequence). Deletions cut 4 bases from V and 8 bases from J, with 17 bases between. The length of the CDR3 is 15 residues. CDR3 amino acids: CASSYDRRSREKLFF. The CDR3 coding sequence is TGTGCCAGCAGTTATGACAGGCGAAGCCGGGAAAAACTGTTTTTT.

This clone was counted only a few times. The J gene is TRBJ2-2, the V gene TRBV19; D not resolved. Trimming pared 6 bases from V and 3 bases from J, leaving 14 bases between. The germline V gene has CDR1 LNHDA and CDR2 SQIVND (reference sequence). There are 15 residues in the CDR3. The CDR3 protein is CASSVRQRYTGELFF. The DNA for the CDR3 is TGTGCCAGTAGCGTGCGTCAAAGATACACCGGGGAGCTGTTTTTT.

This clone has a handful of counts. CDR3 sequence (DNA): TGCGCCAGCAGCCAGTCCCATGACAGGGTCCACGAGCAGTACTTC. This gives the protein CASSQSHDRVHEQYF. V usage is TRBV4-1 and J usage is TRBJ2-7; 7 bases fit TRBD1. Germline-derived CDR1 and CDR2 are MGHRA and YSYEKL. The length of the CDR3 is 15 residues. After removal of 3 bases from V and 5 bases from J, the junction contained 10 bases not matched to a gene.

A few counts support this clone. The chain is built from TRBV5-1 and TRBJ2-3, with D possibly being TRBD2 (7 bases). V was pared by 0 bases and J by 2 bases, with 10 bases between. This CDR3 is 15 amino acids long. CDR1 is SGHRS and CDR2 is YFSETQ in the germline V gene. As DNA, the CDR3 is TGCGCCAGCAGCTTGGGCGGGGGCCCCACAGATACGCAGTATTTT. This sequence encodes CASSLGGGPTDTQYF.

This clone was picked up a small number of times. The CDR3 bases are TGCGCCAGCAGCTTGGTGCCGGTCCTAGCGGGCACCTACAATGAGCAGTTCTTC. Amino acids: CASSLVPVLAGTYNEQFF. This chain joins TRBV5-1 and TRBJ2-1, with 8 bases aligning to TRBD2. The germline gives CDR1 SGHRS, CDR2 YFSETQ. The ends lost 0 bases at V and 2 bases at J; junction bases unmatched: 10. The CDR3 loop spans 18 amino acids.

This clone was seen a few times. J is TRBJ2-2 and V is TRBV18, with D possibly matching TRBD2 (5 bases). Deletions cut 3 bases from V and 4 bases from J, with 15 bases between. Germline V CDR1 and CDR2: KGHSH, LQKENI. The CDR3 is made up of 16 amino acids. CDR3 DNA sequence: TGTGCCAGCTCACCGCTGCAGGACTTTACCACCGGGGAGCTGTTTTTT. Protein: CASSPLQDFTTGELFF.

With respect to this clone: The identical CDR3 is also encoded by other nucleotide sequences in the sample. The chain carries TRBV5-4 and TRBJ2-1, with TRBD2 identical over 12 bases. This CDR3 contains 15 residues. V was pared by 4 bases and J by 1 base, with 0 bases of the junction left unmatched. The germline V gene encodes CDR1 SGHNT and CDR2 YYREEE (reference sequence). CDR3 in DNA: TGTGCCAGCAGCACTAGCGGGGGGTCCTACAATGAGCAGTTCTTC. It translates to CASSTSGGSYNEQFF.

The V gene is TRBV2, the J gene TRBJ1-4; D unresolved. CDR1 is SNHLY and CDR2 is FYNNEI in the germline V gene. V lost 4 bases, J lost 0 bases, and 12 bases lay in between. The CDR3 is 16 amino acids. The CDR3 protein is CASSAGRSATNEKLFF. In nucleotides, the CDR3 is TGTGCCAGCAGTGCAGGCAGATCTGCAACTAATGAAAAACTGTTTTTT.

This clone was observed a few times. The V and J genes are TRBV28 and TRBJ2-7; the match to TRBD2 covers 11 bases. The CDR3 totals 15 residues. CDR1 is MDHEN, CDR2 SYDVKM, per germline. J gave up 8 bases and V 5 bases, and 11 bases lay outside the gene matches. Here the CDR3 reads CASSPPGLAVWQQYF. The CDR3 DNA is TGTGCCAGCAGTCCACCGGGACTAGCGGTTTGGCAGCAGTACTTC.

This clone was detected only a few times. The chain is built from TRBV5-1 and TRBJ2-2, with 8 bases that match TRBD1. This CDR3 has 14 amino acids. The germline V gene has CDR1 SGHRS and CDR2 YFSETQ. With 6 bases clipped from V and 6 bases from J, the junction kept 7 bases outside the gene matches. The CDR3 here is CASTAQGEAGELFF. Here the CDR3 DNA reads TGCGCCAGCACGGCACAGGGGGAAGCCGGGGAGCTGTTTTTT. Looking up the rest from reference TRBV5-1 and TRBJ2-2 gives the full variable domain: KAGVTQTPRYLIKTRGQQVTLSCSPISGHRSVSWYQQTPGQGLQFLFEYFSETQRNKGNFPGRFSGRQFSNSRSEMNVSTLELGDSALYLCASTAQGEAGELFFGEGSRLTVL.